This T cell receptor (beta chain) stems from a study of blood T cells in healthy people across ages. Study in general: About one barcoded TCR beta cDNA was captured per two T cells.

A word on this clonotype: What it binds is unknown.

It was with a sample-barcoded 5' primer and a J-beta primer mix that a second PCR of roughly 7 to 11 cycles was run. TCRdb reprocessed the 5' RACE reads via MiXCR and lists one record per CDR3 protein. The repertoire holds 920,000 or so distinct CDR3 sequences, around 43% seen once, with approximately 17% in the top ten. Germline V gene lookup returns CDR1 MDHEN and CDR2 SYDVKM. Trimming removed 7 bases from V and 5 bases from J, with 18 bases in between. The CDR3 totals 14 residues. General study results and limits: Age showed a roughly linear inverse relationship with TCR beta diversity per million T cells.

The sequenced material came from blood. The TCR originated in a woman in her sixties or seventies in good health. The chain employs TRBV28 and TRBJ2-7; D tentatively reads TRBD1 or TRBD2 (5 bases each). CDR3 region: CASTRDPNRNEQYF. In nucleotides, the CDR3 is TGTGCCAGCACCCGGGACCCAAACCGGAACGAGCAGTACTTC.